This TCR beta chain was identified in a study of brain T cells in children with intractable seizures. Study findings and constraints: Patients' HCMV serostatus was unknown; virus specificity rests on CDR3 similarity alone. Pre-surgery blood may have been undersampled, hiding some clones.

This sample's time point: blood from clinic visit 5 months post-surgery; TSC patient then seizure free. The sequenced cases were selected for having the highest brain T cell transcript signatures. Before surgery, patients took at least one anti-epileptic drug. J lost 0 bases, V lost 0 bases, and 3 bases had no gene match. Germline V gives CDR1 MNHEY, CDR2 SVGAGI. This CDR3 contains 16 residues. The assay was immunoSEQ multiplex PCR, and TCRdb's table has in-frame clones only and misses some. The table includes about 320,000 clones, roughly 93% detected once. In regard to this clone: Antigen specificity is unknown.

The V and J genes are TRBV6-5 and TRBJ2-3, with 7 bases matching TRBD2. The starting material was peripheral blood, obtained 4 to 6 months after surgery. The TCR comes from a boy under two years old with tuberous sclerosis and intractable seizures. The CDR3 sequence: CASSYSRGGSTDTQYF. CDR3 nucleotides: TGTGCCAGCAGTTACTCCCGCGGGGGAAGCACAGATACGCAGTATTTT.